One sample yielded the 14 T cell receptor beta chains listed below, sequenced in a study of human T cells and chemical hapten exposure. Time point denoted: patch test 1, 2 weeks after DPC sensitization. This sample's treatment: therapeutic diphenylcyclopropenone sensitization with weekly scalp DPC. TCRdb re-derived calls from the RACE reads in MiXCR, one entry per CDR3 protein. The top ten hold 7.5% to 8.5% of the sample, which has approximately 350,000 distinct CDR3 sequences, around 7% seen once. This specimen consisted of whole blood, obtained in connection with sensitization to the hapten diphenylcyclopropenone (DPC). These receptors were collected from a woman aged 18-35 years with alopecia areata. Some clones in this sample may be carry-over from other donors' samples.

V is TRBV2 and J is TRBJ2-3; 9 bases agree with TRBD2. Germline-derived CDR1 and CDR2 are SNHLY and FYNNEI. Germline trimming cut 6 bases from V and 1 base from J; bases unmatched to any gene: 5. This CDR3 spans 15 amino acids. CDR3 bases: TGTGCCAGCAGGAAGGAGCGGGGGGGCACAGATACGCAGTATTTT. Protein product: CASRKERGGTDTQYF.

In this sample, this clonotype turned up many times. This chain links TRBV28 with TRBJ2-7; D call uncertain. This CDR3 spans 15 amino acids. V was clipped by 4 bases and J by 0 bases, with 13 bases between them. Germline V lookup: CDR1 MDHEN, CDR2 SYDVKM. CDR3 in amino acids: CASSSDIPGSYEQYF. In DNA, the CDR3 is TGTGCCAGCAGTTCGGATATACCCGGCTCCTACGAGCAGTACTTC.

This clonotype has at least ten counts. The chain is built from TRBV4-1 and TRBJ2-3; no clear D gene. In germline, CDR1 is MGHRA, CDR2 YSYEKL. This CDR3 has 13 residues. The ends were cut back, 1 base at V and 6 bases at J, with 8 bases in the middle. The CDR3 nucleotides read TGCGCCAGCAGCCAAGTGTCCCAGGATACGCAGTATTTT. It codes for CASSQVSQDTQYF.

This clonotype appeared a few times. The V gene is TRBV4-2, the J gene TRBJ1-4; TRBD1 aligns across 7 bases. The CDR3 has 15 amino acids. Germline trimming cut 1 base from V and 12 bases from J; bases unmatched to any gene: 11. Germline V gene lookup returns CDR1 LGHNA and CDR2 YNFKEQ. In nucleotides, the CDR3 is TGTGCCAGCAGCCAAGTAACGAGGGCAGGGACAGAACTGTTTTTT. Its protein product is CASSQVTRAGTELFF.

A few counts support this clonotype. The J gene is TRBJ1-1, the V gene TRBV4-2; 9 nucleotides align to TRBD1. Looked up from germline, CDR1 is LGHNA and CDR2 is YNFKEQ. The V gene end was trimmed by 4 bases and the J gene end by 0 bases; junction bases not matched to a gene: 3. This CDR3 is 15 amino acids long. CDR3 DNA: TGTGCCAGCAGCCGTGACAGGGGGGTGAACACTGAAGCTTTCTTT. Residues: CASSRDRGVNTEAFF.

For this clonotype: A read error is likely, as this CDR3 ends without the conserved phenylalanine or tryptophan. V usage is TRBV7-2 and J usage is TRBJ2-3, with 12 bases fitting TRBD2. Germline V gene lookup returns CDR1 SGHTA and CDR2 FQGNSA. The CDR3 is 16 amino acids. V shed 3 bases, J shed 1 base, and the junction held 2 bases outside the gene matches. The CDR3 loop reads CASSFGTSGRTDTQYS. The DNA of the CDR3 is TGTGCCAGCAGCTTTGGGACTAGCGGGCGCACAGATACGCAGTATTCT.

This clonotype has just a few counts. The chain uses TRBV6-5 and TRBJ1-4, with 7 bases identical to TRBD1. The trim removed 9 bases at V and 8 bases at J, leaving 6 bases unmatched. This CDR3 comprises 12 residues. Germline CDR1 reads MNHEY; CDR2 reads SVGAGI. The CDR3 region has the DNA TGTGCCAGTCGACAGGGCCGCGAAAAACTGTTTTTT. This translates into CASRQGREKLFF.

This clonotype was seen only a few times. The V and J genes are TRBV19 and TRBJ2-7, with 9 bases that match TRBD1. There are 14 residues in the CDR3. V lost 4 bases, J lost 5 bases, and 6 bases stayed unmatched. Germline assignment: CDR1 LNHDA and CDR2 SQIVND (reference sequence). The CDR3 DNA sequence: TGTGCCAGTAGTAAGTGGACAGGGGTAAACGAGCAGTACTTC. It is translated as CASSKWTGVNEQYF.

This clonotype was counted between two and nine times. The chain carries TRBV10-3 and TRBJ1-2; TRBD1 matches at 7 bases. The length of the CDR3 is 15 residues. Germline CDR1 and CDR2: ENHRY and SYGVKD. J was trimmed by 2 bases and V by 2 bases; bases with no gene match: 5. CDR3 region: CAISETGEANYGYTF. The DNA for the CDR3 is TGTGCCATCAGTGAGACAGGGGAGGCGAACTATGGCTACACCTTC.

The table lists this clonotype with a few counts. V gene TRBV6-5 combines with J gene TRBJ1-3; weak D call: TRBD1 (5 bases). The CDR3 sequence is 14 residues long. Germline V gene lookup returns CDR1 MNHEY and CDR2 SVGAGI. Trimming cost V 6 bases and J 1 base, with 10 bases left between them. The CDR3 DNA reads TGTGCCAGCAGCCCGGGACGGTCTGGAAACACCATATATTTT. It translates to CASSPGRSGNTIYF.

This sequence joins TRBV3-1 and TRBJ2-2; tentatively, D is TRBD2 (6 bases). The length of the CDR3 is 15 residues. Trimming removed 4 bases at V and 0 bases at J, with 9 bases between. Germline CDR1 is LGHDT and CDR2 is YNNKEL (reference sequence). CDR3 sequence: CASSLAGTNTGELFF. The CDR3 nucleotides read TGTGCCAGCAGCCTCGCGGGAACGAACACCGGGGAGCTGTTTTTT.

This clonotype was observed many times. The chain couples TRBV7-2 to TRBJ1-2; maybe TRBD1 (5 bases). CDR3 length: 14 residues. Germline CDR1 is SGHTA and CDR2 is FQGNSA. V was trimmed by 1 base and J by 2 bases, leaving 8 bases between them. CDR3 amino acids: CASSLGGDNYGYTF. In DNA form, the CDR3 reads TGTGCCAGCAGCTTAGGGGGGGACAACTATGGCTACACCTTC.

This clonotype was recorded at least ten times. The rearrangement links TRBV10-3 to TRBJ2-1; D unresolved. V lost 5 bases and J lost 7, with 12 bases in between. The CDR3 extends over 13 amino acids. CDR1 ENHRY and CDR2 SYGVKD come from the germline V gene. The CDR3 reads CAISTSVGNEQFF. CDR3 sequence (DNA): TGTGCCATCAGTACTTCAGTGGGTAATGAGCAGTTCTTC.

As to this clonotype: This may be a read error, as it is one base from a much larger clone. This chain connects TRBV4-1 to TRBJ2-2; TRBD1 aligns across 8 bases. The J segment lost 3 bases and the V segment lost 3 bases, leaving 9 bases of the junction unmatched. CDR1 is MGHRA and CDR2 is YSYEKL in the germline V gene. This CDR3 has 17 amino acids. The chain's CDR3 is CASSQKLTGADTGELFF. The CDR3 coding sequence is TGCGCCAGCAGCCAGAAACTGACAGGGGCCGACACCGGGGAGCTGTTTTTT.